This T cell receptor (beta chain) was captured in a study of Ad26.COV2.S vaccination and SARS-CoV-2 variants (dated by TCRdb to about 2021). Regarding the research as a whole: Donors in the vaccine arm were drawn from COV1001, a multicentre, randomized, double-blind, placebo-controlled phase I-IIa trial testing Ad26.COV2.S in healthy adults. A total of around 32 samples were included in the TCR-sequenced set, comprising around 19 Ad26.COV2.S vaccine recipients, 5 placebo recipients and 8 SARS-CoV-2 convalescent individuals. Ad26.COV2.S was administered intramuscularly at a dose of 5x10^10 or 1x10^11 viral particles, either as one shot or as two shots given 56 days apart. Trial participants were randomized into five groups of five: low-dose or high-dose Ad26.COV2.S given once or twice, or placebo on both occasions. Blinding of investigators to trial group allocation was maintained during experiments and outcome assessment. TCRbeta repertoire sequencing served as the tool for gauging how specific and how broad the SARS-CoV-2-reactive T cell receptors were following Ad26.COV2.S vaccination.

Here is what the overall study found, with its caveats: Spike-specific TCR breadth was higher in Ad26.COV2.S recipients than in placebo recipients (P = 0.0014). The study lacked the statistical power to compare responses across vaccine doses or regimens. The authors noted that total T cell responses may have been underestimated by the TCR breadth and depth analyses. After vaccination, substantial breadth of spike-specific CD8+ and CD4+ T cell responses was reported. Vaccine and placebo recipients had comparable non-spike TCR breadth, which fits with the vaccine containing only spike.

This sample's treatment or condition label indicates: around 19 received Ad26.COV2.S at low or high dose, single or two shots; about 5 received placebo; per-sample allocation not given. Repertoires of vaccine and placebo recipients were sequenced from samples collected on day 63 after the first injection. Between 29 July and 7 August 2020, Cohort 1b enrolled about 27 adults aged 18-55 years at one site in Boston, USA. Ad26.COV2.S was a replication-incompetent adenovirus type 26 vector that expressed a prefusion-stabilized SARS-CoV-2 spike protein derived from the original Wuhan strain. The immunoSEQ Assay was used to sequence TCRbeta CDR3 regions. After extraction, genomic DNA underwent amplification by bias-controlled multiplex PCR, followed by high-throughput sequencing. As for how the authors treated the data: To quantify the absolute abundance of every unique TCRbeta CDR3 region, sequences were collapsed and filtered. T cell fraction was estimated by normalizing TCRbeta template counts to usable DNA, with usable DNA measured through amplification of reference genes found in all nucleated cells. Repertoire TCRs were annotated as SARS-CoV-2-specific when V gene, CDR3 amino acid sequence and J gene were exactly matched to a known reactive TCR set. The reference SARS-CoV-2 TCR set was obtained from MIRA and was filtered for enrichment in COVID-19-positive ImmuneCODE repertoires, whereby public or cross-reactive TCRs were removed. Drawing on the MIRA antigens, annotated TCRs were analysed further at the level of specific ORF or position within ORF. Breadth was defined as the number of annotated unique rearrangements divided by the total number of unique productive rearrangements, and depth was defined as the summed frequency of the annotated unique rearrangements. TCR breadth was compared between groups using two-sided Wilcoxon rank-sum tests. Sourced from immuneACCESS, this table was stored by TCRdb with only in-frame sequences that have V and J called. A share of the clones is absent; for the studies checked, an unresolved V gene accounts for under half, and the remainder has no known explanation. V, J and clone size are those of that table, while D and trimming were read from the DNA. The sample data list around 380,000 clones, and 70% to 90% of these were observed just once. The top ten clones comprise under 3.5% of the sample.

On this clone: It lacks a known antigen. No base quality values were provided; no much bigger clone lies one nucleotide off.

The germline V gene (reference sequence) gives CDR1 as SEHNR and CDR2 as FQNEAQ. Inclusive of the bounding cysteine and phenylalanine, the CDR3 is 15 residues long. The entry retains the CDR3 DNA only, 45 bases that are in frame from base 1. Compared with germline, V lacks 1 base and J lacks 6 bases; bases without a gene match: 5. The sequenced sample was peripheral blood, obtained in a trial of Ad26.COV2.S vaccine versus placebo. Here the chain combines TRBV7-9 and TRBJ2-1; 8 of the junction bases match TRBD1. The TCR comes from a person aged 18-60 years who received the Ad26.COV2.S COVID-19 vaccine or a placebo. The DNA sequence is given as TGTGCCAGCAGCTTAGGGACAGGGATATTCAATGAGCAGTTCTTC. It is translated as CASSLGTGIFNEQFF.